This record covers a single T cell receptor (beta chain). The data originate from a study of shared clonotypes between healthy human individuals. Germline CDR1 and CDR2: KGHSH and LQKENI. V shed 2 bases and J shed 1 base, with 13 bases lying between them. This CDR3 is 16 amino acids long. The protocol was immunoSEQ multiplex PCR, while the TCRdb copy is restricted to in-frame clones and leaves out a portion. This table holds roughly 500,000 clones, 90% to 96% found once. The study enrolled healthy HIV-negative adults without recent acute infections or vaccinations as donors. V usage is TRBV18 and J usage is TRBJ2-3; either TRBD1 or TRBD2 may fit D (5 bases each). The sample was naive CD4+ T cells sorted from blood. Specified subset: CD45RA+ positively selected. The TCR sequence derives from a woman younger than 45 in good health. CDR3 coding DNA: TGTGCCAGCTCACCAACGATCGGGGCTGGCACAGATACGCAGTATTTT. Its protein product is CASSPTIGAGTDTQYF. The whole variable domain, filled in from reference TRBV18 and TRBJ2-3, reads NAGVMQNPRHLVRRRGQEARLRCSPMKGHSHVYWYRQLPEEGLKFMVYLQKENIIDESGMPKERFSAEFPKEGPSILRIQQVVRGDSAAYFCASSPTIGAGTDTQYFGPGTRLTVL.